Below are 25 T cell receptor beta chains sequenced from a single sample in a study of radiation and T cells in renal cell carcinoma. Stated time point: baseline pretreatment blood. The treatment is: 15 Gy SBRT to primary tumor, nephrectomy 4 weeks later. Assay: immunoSEQ multiplex PCR; the TCRdb copy retains only in-frame clones and omits some. The data hold about 59,000 clones, with over 70% observed a single time. Sample: blood, taken from a patient whose treatment included radiotherapy and nephrectomy. The receptors stem from a man between 60 and 70 years old with renal cell carcinoma.

V is TRBV5-5 and J is TRBJ2-4, with D unclear. V was cut by 1 base and J by 5 bases, with 4 bases left in between. Germline-derived CDR1 and CDR2 are SGHKS and YYEKEE (reference sequence). The CDR3 runs to 12 residues. The CDR3 loop reads CASSLSENIQYF. CDR3 bases: TGTGCCAGCAGCTTGTCAGAAAACATTCAGTACTTC.

The genes are TRBV5-4 and TRBJ2-3; 10 bases map to TRBD2. The V gene end was trimmed by 0 bases and the J gene end by 4 bases; junction bases not matched to a gene: 5. Germline-derived CDR1 and CDR2 are SGHNT and YYREEE (reference sequence). This CDR3 has 16 amino acids. This CDR3 is CASSLASGSLADTQYF. Here the CDR3 DNA reads TGTGCCAGCAGCTTGGCTAGCGGGAGCCTCGCAGATACGCAGTATTTT. Looking up the rest from reference TRBV5-4 and TRBJ2-3 gives the full variable domain: ETGVTQSPTHLIKTRGQQVTLRCSSQSGHNTVSWYQQALGQGPQFIFQYYREEENGRGNFPPRFSGLQFPNYSSELNVNALELDDSALYLCASSLASGSLADTQYFGPGTRLTVL.

The CDR3 protein is CASSPKRRQTDTQYF. CDR3 sequence (DNA): TGTGCCAGCAGCCCCAAGCGCAGGCAAACAGATACGCAGTATTTT. The rearrangement uses TRBV7-9 and TRBJ2-3; D is unresolved. Germline values: CDR1 SEHNR, CDR2 FQNEAQ (reference sequence). V lost 5 bases to trimming and J lost 3 bases, with 15 bases between them. The CDR3 extends over 15 amino acids. Full variable domain (rest looked up from reference TRBV7-9 and TRBJ2-3): DTGVSQNPRHKITKRGQNVTFRCDPISEHNRLYWYRQTLGQGPEFLTYFQNEAQLEKSRLLSDRFSAERPKGSFSTLEIQRTEQGDSAMYLCASSPKRRQTDTQYFGPGTRLTVL.

The chain uses TRBV7-9 and TRBJ2-7; TRBD2 agrees at 8 bases. The CDR3 has 13 amino acids. The germline CDR1 and CDR2 sequences are SEHNR and FQNEAQ (reference sequence). Trimming took 1 base from V and 6 from J; bases not matched to a gene: 2. The CDR3 coding sequence is TGTGCCAGCAGCTTAGTGGCGGGGGGCGAGCAGTACGTC. As protein: CASSLVAGGEQYV.

The chain combines TRBV19 with TRBJ2-5; a weak D match, TRBD2 (5 bases). Per germline, CDR1 LNHDA and CDR2 SQIVND (reference sequence). Trimming took 4 bases from V and 5 from J, leaving 14 bases between them. This CDR3 is 14 amino acids long. CDR3 sequence: CASSKGYGEETQYF. In DNA form, the CDR3 reads TGTGCCAGTAGTAAAGGGTATGGGGAGGAGACCCAGTACTTC.

The chain carries TRBV7-3 and TRBJ2-3; D is unresolved. The CDR3 covers 15 residues. Trimming pared 2 bases from V and 2 bases from J, leaving 11 bases between. CDR1 is SGHTA, CDR2 FQGTGA, per germline. CDR3 nucleotide sequence: TGTGCCAGCAGCTTAGGCGGCTCGATCACAGATACGCAGTATTTT. Translating it yields CASSLGGSITDTQYF.

This chain links TRBV7-2 with TRBJ1-1, with D unresolved. This CDR3 is built from 13 residues. The V gene's germline CDR1 is SGHTA and CDR2 FQGNSA. V was clipped by 5 bases and J by 0 bases, with 7 bases between them. This CDR3 reads CASSDRMNTEAFF. Here the CDR3 DNA reads TGTGCCAGCAGCGATCGAATGAACACTGAAGCTTTCTTT.

J is TRBJ2-3 and V is TRBV19; D is undetermined. The CDR3 totals 16 residues. Germline V gene lookup returns CDR1 LNHDA and CDR2 SQIVND (reference sequence). Deletions cut 3 bases from V and 0 bases from J, with 13 bases between. The CDR3 region is CASSILKSVSTDTQYF. DNA of the CDR3: TGTGCCAGTAGTATTCTTAAGAGCGTGAGCACAGATACGCAGTATTTT.

The CDR3 protein is CASRQDLVTTNEKLFF. The CDR3 DNA is TGCGCCAGCAGGCAGGACCTGGTTACAACTAATGAAAAACTGTTTTTT. The J gene is TRBJ1-4, the V gene TRBV5-1; D is ambiguous. Trimming took off 5 bases at V and 0 bases at J, with 14 bases between the two ends. This CDR3 is built from 16 residues. Per germline, CDR1 SGHRS and CDR2 YFSETQ.

V usage is TRBV1 and J usage is TRBJ2-1; the DNA was not used to check the table's D call, TRBD2. TRBV1 is a listed pseudogene. The CDR3 spans 11 residues. CDR3 region: CTSTPRIEQFF. CDR3 DNA sequence: TGCACCAGCACCCCTAGGATTGAGCAGTTCTTC.

This rearrangement joins TRBV6-1 to TRBJ2-7, with D possibly TRBD1 on 6 matching bases. Germline CDR1 reads MNHNS; CDR2 reads SASEGT. This CDR3 has 14 amino acids. The germline V and J ends were trimmed by 3 bases and 3 bases, with 12 bases remaining between them. In nucleotides, the CDR3 is TGTGCCAGCAGTGATGGGCAGGGACACTACGAGCAGTACGTC. Encoded protein: CASSDGQGHYEQYV.

The chain links TRBV4-3 to TRBJ2-7, with 8 bases matching TRBD1. V was clipped by 4 bases and J by 1 base; unmatched bases: 9. Germline V gene sequence: CDR1 LGHNA, CDR2 YSLEER. This CDR3 spans 16 amino acids. The CDR3 DNA follows: TGCGCCAGCAGCCGAGATTATCAGGGGGCTTCCTACGAGCAGTACTTC. Translation gives CASSRDYQGASYEQYF.

J is TRBJ1-2 and V is TRBV9; D call uncertain. The germline V gene encodes CDR1 SGDLS and CDR2 YYNGEE. CDR3 length: 12 amino acids. The V and J ends lost 0 bases and 5 bases respectively, with 5 bases between them. This chain's CDR3 is CASSVVPYGYTF. The CDR3 region has the DNA TGTGCCAGCAGCGTAGTACCGTATGGCTACACCTTC. The whole variable domain, filled in from reference TRBV9 and TRBJ1-2, reads DSGVTQTPKHLITATGQRVTLRCSPRSGDLSVYWYQQSLDQGLQFLIQYYNGEERAKGNILERFSAQQFPDLHSELNLSSLELGDSALYFCASSVVPYGYTFGSGTRLTVV.

This clone was recorded only once. The V call is TRBV7-9, the J call TRBJ2-7, with D perhaps matching TRBD2 (7 bases). The CDR3 has 14 residues. V was shortened by 7 bases and J by 2 bases, with 15 bases between the two germline ends. Germline CDR1 is SEHNR and CDR2 is FQNEAQ (reference sequence). In DNA, the CDR3 is TGTGCCAGCACTCGGGGGGACAATACCTACGAGCAGTACTTC. Amino acids: CASTRGDNTYEQYF.

The chain has TRBV28 and TRBJ1-2; possible D gene TRBD1, 5 bases. Trimming left V 2 bases short and J 1 base short, with 8 bases between. Per the germline V gene, CDR1 is MDHEN and CDR2 is SYDVKM. The CDR3 consists of 14 residues. CDR3 protein: CASSLGAVNYGYTF. The CDR3 bases are TGTGCCAGCAGTTTAGGGGCCGTTAACTATGGCTACACCTTC.

This clone was detected only once. The chain is built from TRBV15 and TRBJ1-1; D is unresolved. The CDR3 covers 12 residues. Between the trimmed V and J ends, which lost 5 bases and 4 bases, there was a span of 8 bases. Germline V gives CDR1 LNHNV, CDR2 YYDKDF (reference sequence). CDR3 sequence reads: CATSSYLTEAFF. The CDR3 nucleotides are TGTGCCACCAGCTCCTACCTCACTGAAGCTTTCTTT. The whole variable domain, remainder taken from reference TRBV15 and TRBJ1-1, is DAMVIQNPRYQVTQFGKPVTLSCSQTLNHNVMYWYQQKSSQAPKLLFHYYDKDFNNEADTPDNFQSRRPNTSFCFLDIRSPGLGDTAMYLCATSSYLTEAFFGQGTRLTVV.

Worth noting for this clone: Other DNA sequences in this specimen translate into the identical CDR3. This chain links TRBV11-2 with TRBJ2-2, with D perhaps TRBD1 (5 bases). The CDR3 consists of 14 residues. The V gene lost 0 bases and the J gene lost 5 bases, with 7 bases spanning the gap. Germline CDR1 is SGHAT and CDR2 is FQNNGV. DNA for the CDR3: TGTGCCAGCAGCTTAGAAGGGGTTACCGGGGAGCTGTTTTTT. Its protein product is CASSLEGVTGELFF. The entire variable domain, with the rest obtained from reference TRBV11-2 and TRBJ2-2, is as follows: EAGVAQSPRYKIIEKRQSVAFWCNPISGHATLYWYQQILGQGPKLLIQFQNNGVVDDSQLPKDRFSAERLKGVDSTLKIQPAKLEDSAVYLCASSLEGVTGELFFGEGSRLTVL.

The gene calls are TRBV30 and TRBJ2-7; 8 bases align to TRBD1. Trimming cost V 0 bases and J 4 bases; bases outside gene matches: 8. Germline V gives CDR1 GTSNPN, CDR2 SVGIG (reference sequence). The CDR3 totals 15 residues. The CDR3 here is CAWSVFGTGGYEQYF. In DNA, the CDR3 is TGTGCCTGGAGTGTATTTGGTACAGGGGGGTACGAGCAGTACTTC.

The gene calls are TRBV19 and TRBJ1-6; D is perhaps TRBD1 (5 bases). This CDR3 contains 15 residues. V was cut by 6 bases and J by 3 bases, with 12 bases left in between. Germline CDR1 reads LNHDA; CDR2 reads SQIVND (reference sequence). CDR3 sequence: CASSPRDDYNSPLHF. CDR3 DNA sequence: TGTGCCAGTAGCCCTCGGGACGACTATAATTCACCCCTCCACTTT.

V is TRBV4-1 and J is TRBJ2-1; D tentatively fits TRBD1 or TRBD2 (6 bases each). The CDR3 covers 17 residues. V lost 4 bases and J lost 4, with 20 bases in between. Germline V lookup: CDR1 MGHRA, CDR2 YSYEKL. The CDR3 DNA reads as TGCGCCAGCAGCCCCGGGGGCCGTCCAGGGGTATACAATGAGCAGTTCTTC. This gives the protein CASSPGGRPGVYNEQFF.

The CDR3 sequence: CAISAGGREHYEQYV. CDR3 DNA: TGTGCCATCAGCGCCGGTGGGAGGGAGCATTACGAGCAGTACGTC. The V gene is TRBV10-3, the J gene TRBJ2-7; 7 bases map to TRBD2. The V gene end was trimmed by 6 bases and the J gene end by 4 bases; junction bases not matched to a gene: 12. This CDR3 has 15 amino acids. CDR1 ENHRY and CDR2 SYGVKD come from the germline V gene.

There are a few counts of this clone. The chain recombines TRBV21-1 with TRBJ2-7; the table's D call, TRBD1, has no DNA check behind it. TRBV21-1 is a pseudogene locus. This CDR3 comprises 21 residues. The chain's CDR3 is CASSKALLGDRSNLRGYEQYF. In DNA, the CDR3 is TGTGCCAGCAGCAAAGCGCTTTTAGGTGACAGGAGCAACCTTCGGGGATACGAGCAGTACTTC.

The chain carries TRBV12-5 and TRBJ1-1; 7 positions match TRBD1. V was pared by 7 bases and J by 0 bases, with 5 bases of the junction left unmatched. Germline V CDR1 and CDR2: LGHNT, FRNRAP. This CDR3 is 14 amino acids long. This CDR3 reads CASDQTGMNTEAFF. The CDR3 bases are TGTGCTAGTGACCAGACAGGGATGAACACTGAAGCTTTCTTT.

The chain joins TRBV21-1 to TRBJ2-7. TRBV21-1 represents a pseudogene. The CDR3 totals 15 residues. The CDR3 loop reads CASSDREGWLHEQYV. In nucleotides, the CDR3 is TGTGCCAGCAGCGACCGAGAAGGGTGGTTACACGAGCAGTACGTC.

V is TRBV4-3 and J is TRBJ2-3; the D is unclear. The germline V gene encodes CDR1 LGHNA and CDR2 YSLEER. V lost 0 bases to trimming and J lost 2 bases, with 12 bases between them. The CDR3 is 16 amino acids. The CDR3 region is CASSQDVNGDTDTQYF. DNA of the CDR3: TGCGCCAGCAGCCAAGATGTGAACGGAGACACAGATACGCAGTATTTT.